This T cell receptor (beta chain) was captured in a study of graft-versus-host responses after intestinal transplantation. The wider study: After anti-thymocyte globulin induction, recipients took tacrolimus and steroids for two to three years.

A word on this clone: Antigen: not known.

TCRdb's table, derived via immunoSEQ multiplex PCR, lists solely in-frame clones and lacks some. Among tens of thousands of clones listed, about nine tenths were seen once. Germline CDR1 reads WSHSY; CDR2 reads SAAADI. The CDR3 loop spans 14 amino acids. Between the trimmed V and J ends, which lost 6 bases and 3 bases, there was a span of 11 bases. The study, taken as a whole, reports: Marrow from the recipient contained GvH clones, some of which had appeared first in ileum or blood. Early post-transplant falls in HvG clones accompanied the peak levels of circulating GvH clones. Graft-donor T cell macrochimerism coincided with high graft-versus-host to host-versus-graft clonal ratios in allografts.

This receptor was identified in a human donor who received an intestinal transplant. The sample in question was unstimulated CD4+ T cells sorted from spleen or lymph node cells, obtained before intestinal transplant. This chain links TRBV10-2 with TRBJ2-2; D is ambiguous. The CDR3, as DNA: TGCGCCAGCAGGGGCCTATCTTACACCGGGGAGCTGTTTTTT. Its protein is CASRGLSYTGELFF.